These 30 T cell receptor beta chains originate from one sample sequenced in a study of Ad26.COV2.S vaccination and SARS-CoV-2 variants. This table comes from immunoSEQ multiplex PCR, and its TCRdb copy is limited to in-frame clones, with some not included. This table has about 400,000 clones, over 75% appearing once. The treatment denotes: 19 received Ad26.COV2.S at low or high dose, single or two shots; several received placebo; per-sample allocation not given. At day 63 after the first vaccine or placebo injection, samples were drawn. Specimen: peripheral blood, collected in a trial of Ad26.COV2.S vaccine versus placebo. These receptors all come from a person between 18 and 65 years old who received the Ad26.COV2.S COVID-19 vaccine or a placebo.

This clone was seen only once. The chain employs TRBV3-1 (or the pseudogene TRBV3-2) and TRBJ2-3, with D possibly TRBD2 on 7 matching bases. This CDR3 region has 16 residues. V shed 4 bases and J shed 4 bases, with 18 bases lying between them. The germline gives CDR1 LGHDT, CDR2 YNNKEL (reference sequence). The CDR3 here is CASSPRGGGKADTQYF. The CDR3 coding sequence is TGTGCCAGCAGCCCACGGGGCGGGGGCAAGGCAGATACGCAGTATTTT.

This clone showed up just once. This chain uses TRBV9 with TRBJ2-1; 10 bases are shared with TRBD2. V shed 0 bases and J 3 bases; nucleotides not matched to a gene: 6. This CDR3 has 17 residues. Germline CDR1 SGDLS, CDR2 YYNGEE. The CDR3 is CASSVEFGTSVYNEQFF. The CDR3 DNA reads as TGTGCCAGCAGCGTAGAATTCGGGACTAGCGTCTACAATGAGCAGTTCTTC.

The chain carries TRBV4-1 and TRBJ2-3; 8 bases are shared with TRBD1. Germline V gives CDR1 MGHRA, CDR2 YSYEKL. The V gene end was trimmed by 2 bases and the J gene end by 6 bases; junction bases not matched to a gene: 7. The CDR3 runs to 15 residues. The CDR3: CASSQFGTGPDTQYF. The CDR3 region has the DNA TGCGCCAGCAGCCAATTCGGGACAGGACCCGATACGCAGTATTTT.

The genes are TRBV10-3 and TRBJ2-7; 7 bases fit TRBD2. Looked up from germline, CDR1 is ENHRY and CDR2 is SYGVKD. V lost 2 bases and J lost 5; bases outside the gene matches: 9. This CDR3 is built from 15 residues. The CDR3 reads CAISERLGGVHEQYF. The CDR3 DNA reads TGTGCCATCAGTGAGAGGTTGGGAGGGGTCCACGAGCAGTACTTC.

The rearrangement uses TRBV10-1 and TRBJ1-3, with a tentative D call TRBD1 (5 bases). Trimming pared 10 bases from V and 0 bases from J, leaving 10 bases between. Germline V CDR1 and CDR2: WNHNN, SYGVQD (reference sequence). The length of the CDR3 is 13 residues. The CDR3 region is CAKTAFSGNTIYF. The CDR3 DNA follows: TGCGCCAAGACAGCTTTCTCTGGAAACACCATATATTTT.

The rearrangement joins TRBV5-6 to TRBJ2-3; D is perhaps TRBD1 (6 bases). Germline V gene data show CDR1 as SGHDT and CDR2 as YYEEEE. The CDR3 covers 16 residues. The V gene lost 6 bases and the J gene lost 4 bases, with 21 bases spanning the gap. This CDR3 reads CASKRDTGFPPDTQYF. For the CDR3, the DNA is TGTGCCAGCAAGAGAGACACAGGGTTTCCCCCAGATACGCAGTATTTT.

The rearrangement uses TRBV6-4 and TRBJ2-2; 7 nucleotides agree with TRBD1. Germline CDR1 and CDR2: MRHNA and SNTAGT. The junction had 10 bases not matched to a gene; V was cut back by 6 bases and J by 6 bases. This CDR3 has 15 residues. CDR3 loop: CASSRTGTDSGELFF. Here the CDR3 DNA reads TGTGCCAGCAGCAGAACCGGGACAGATTCCGGGGAGCTGTTTTTT.

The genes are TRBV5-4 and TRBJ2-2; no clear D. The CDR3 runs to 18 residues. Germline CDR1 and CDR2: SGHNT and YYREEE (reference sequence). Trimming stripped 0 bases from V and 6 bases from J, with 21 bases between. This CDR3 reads CASSLGPLASSPAGELFF. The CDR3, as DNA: TGTGCCAGCAGCTTGGGCCCTTTGGCTAGTTCCCCGGCCGGGGAGCTGTTTTTT.

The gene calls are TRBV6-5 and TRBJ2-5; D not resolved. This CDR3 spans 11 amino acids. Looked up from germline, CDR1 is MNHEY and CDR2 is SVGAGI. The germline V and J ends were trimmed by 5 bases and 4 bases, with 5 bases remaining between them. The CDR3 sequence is CASSKSETQYF. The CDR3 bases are TGTGCCAGCAGTAAATCAGAGACCCAGTACTTC.

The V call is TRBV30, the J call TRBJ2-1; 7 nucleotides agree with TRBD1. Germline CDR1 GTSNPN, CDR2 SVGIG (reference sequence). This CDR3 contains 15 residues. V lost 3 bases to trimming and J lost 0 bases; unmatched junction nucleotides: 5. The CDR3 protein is CAWSLQGHSYNEQFF. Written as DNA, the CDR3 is TGTGCCTGGAGCCTACAGGGGCACTCCTACAATGAGCAGTTCTTC.

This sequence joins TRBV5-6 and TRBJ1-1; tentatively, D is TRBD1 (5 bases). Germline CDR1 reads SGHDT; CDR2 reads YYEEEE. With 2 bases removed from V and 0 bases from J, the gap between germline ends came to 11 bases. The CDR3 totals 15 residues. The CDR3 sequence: CASSFDKGMNTEAFF. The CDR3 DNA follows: TGTGCCAGCAGCTTCGACAAGGGGATGAACACTGAAGCTTTCTTT. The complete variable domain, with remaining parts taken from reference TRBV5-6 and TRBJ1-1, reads DAGVTQSPTHLIKTRGQQVTLRCSPKSGHDTVSWYQQALGQGPQFIFQYYEEEERQRGNFPDRFSGHQFPNYSSELNVNALLLGDSALYLCASSFDKGMNTEAFFGQGTRLTVV.

The chain's CDR3 is CASSADRGGLYNEQFF. CDR3 bases: TGTGCCAGCAGCGCTGACAGGGGCGGCCTATACAATGAGCAGTTCTTC. The chain couples TRBV7-9 to TRBJ2-1; 8 bases match TRBD1. Unmatched junction bases numbered 10, after V lost 5 bases and J lost 4 bases. CDR1 SEHNR and CDR2 FQNEAQ come from the germline V gene (reference sequence). This CDR3 spans 16 amino acids. Complete variable domain (other parts from reference TRBV7-9 and TRBJ2-1): DTGVSQNPRHKITKRGQNVTFRCDPISEHNRLYWYRQTLGQGPEFLTYFQNEAQLEKSRLLSDRFSAERPKGSFSTLEIQRTEQGDSAMYLCASSADRGGLYNEQFFGPGTRLTVL.

The DNA of the CDR3 is TGTGCCAGCAGCTTAAACTCAATCTCCTACGAGCAGTACTTC. Protein: CASSLNSISYEQYF. The V and J genes are TRBV11-3 and TRBJ2-7; D gene uncertain. Germline values: CDR1 SGHNT, CDR2 YENEEA. The V end lost 2 bases, the J end lost 0 bases, and 8 bases lay between the germline ends. The CDR3 is made up of 14 amino acids.

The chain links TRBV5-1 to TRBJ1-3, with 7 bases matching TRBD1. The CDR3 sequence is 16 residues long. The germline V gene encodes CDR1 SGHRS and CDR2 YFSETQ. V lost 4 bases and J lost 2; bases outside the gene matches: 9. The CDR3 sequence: CASSPSGGSPGNTIYF. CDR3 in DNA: TGCGCCAGCAGCCCGTCAGGGGGGAGCCCTGGAAACACCATATATTTT.

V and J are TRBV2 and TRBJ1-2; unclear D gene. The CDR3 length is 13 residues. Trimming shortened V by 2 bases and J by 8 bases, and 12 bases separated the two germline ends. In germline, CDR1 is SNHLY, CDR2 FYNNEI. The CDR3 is CASSETAGSGYTF. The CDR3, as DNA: TGTGCCAGCAGTGAAACGGCGGGGTCCGGCTACACCTTC.

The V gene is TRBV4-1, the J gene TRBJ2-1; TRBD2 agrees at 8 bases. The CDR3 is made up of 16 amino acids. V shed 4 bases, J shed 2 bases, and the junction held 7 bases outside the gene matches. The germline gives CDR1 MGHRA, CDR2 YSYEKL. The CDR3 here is CASSLRRGGTYNEQFF. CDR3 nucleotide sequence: TGCGCCAGCAGCCTTCGACGGGGGGGCACCTACAATGAGCAGTTCTTC.

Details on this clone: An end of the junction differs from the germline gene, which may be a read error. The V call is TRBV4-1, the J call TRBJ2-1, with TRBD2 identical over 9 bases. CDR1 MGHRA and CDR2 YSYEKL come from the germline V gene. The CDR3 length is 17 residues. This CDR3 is CASSQDRSSGAYNEQFF. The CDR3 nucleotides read TGCGCCAGCAGTCAAGATAGATCTAGCGGGGCGTACAATGAGCAGTTCTTC.

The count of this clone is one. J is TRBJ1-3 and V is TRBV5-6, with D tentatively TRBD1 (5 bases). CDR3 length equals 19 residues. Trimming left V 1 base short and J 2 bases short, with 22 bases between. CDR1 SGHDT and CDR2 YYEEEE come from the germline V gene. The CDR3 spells CASSLSGQGEGPPGNTIYF. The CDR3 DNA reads TGTGCCAGCAGCTTGTCGGGGCAGGGAGAAGGCCCCCCTGGAAACACCATATATTTT.

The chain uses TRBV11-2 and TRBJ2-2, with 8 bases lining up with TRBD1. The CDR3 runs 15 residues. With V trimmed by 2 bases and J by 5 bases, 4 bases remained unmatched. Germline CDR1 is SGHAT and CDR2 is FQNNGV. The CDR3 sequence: CASSLPTGATGELFF. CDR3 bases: TGTGCCAGCAGCTTACCGACAGGGGCAACCGGGGAGCTGTTTTTT.

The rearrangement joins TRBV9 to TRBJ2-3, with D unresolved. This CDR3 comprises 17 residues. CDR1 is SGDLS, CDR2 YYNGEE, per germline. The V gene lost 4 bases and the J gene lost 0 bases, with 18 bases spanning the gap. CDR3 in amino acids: CASSPSRQRLSTDTQYF. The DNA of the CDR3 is TGTGCCAGCAGCCCCTCCCGGCAGAGGCTTAGCACAGATACGCAGTATTTT. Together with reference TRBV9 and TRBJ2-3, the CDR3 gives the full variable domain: DSGVTQTPKHLITATGQRVTLRCSPRSGDLSVYWYQQSLDQGLQFLIQYYNGEERAKGNILERFSAQQFPDLHSELNLSSLELGDSALYFCASSPSRQRLSTDTQYFGPGTRLTVL.

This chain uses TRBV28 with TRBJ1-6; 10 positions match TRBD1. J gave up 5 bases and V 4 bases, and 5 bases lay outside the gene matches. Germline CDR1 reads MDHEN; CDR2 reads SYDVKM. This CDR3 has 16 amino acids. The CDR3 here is CASSSPGQGNNSPLHF. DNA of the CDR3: TGTGCCAGCAGTTCCCCGGGACAGGGGAATAATTCACCCCTCCACTTT.

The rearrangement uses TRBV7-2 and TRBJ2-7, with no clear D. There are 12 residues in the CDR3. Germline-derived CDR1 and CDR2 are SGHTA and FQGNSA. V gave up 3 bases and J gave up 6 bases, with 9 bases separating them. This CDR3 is CASSFSGTEQYF. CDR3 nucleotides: TGTGCCAGCAGCTTTTCAGGAACCGAGCAGTACTTC.

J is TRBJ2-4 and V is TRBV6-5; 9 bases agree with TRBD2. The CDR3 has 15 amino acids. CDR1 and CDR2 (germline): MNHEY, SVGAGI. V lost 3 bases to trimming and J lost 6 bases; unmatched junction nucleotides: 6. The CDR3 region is CASSYSLAGLNIQYF. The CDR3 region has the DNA TGTGCCAGCAGTTATAGTCTAGCGGGACTAAACATTCAGTACTTC.

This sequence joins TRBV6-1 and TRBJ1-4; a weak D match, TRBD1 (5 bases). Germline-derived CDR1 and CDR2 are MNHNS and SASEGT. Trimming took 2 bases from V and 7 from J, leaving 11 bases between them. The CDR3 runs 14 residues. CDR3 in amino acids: CASSESWGIEKLFF. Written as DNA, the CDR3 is TGTGCCAGCAGTGAATCATGGGGCATTGAAAAACTGTTTTTT.

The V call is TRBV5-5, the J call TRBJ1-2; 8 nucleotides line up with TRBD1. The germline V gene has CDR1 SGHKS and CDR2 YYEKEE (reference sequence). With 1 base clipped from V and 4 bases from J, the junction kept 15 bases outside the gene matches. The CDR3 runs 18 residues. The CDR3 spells CASSLSAGQGLIGYGYTF. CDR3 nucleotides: TGTGCCAGCAGCTTGTCGGCCGGACAGGGTCTAATCGGCTATGGCTACACCTTC.

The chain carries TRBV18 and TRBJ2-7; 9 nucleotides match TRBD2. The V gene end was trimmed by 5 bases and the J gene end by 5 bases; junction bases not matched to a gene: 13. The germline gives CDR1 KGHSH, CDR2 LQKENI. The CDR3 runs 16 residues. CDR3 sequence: CASSSSGGSGGNEQYF. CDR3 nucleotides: TGTGCCAGCTCATCTTCCGGAGGTAGCGGGGGAAACGAGCAGTACTTC.

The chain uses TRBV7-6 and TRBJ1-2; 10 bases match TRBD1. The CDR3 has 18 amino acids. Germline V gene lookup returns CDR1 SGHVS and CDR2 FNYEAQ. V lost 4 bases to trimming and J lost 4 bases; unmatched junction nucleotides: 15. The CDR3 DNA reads TGTGCCAGCAGCTCAGAGGAGGCCGGGACAGGGGACCCCTATGGCTACACCTTC. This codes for CASSSEEAGTGDPYGYTF.

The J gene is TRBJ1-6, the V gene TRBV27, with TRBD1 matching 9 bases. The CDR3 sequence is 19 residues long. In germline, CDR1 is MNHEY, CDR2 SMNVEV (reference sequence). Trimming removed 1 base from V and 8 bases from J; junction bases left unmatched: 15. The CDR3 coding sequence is TGTGCCAGCAGTTTATATAACAGGGGGCACTCCTATAAGGATTCACCCCTCCACTTT. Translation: CASSLYNRGHSYKDSPLHF.

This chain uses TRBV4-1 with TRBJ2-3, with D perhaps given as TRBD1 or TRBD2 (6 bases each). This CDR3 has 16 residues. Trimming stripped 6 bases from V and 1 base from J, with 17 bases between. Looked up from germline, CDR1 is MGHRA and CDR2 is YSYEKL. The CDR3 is CASSERFGGGTDTQYF. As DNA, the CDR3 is TGCGCCAGCAGTGAGCGGTTCGGGGGCGGCACAGATACGCAGTATTTT.

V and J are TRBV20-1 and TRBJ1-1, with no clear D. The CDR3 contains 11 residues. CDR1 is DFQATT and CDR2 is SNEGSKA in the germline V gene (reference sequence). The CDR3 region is CSPWVNTEAFF. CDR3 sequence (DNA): TGCAGCCCATGGGTGAACACTGAAGCTTTCTTT.